These T cell receptor beta chains were read from a single sample in a study of blood T cell repertoires in COVID-19. Sequencing was performed with immunoSEQ multiplex PCR; in TCRdb, only in-frame clones are kept and a portion is missing. The sample lists almost 55,000 clones; 83% were seen once. The sample taken for sequencing was peripheral blood. Receptors were obtained from a human donor in a cohort sampled during active COVID-19. The CDR3 runs from the conserved cysteine through the conserved F or W. Fields, in order: V gene, J gene, D gene, clone size, CDR3 DNA, CDR3 protein. The D gene is left open where the match is weak. Rows may omit the clone size; those that give it use once, few, many or a size class.

TRBV18	TRBJ1-5	TRBD1	few	TGTGCCAGCTCACCCCGGACAGGGACTAATAGCAATCAGCCCCAGCATTTT	CASSPRTGTNSNQPQHF
TRBV28	TRBJ1-1	-	-	TGTGCCAGCAGTTTGTCAGGGTACACTGAAGCTTTCTTT	CASSLSGYTEAFF
TRBV5-1	TRBJ1-2	-	-	TGCGCCAGCCGGCTGACAGCTCAAAGATATGGCTACACCTTC	CASRLTAQRYGYTF
TRBV30	TRBJ1-2	-	-	TGTGCCTGGAGTGTAAATGGCTGGGCAGCTAACTATGGCTACACCTTC	CAWSVNGWAANYGYTF
TRBV18	TRBJ1-2	TRBD1	-	TGTGCCAGCTCACCACCTGACGACAGGGCCTATGGCTACACCTTC	CASSPPDDRAYGYTF
TRBV10-3	TRBJ2-3	TRBD2	once	TGTGCCATCGGGGCTAGCGGGGGACGGGGCGGGAGCACAGATACGCAGTATTTT	CAIGASGGRGGSTDTQYF
TRBV6-5	TRBJ1-6	TRBD1	few	TGTGCCAGCAGCCGGGACAGGGGAAATTCACCCCTCCACTTT	CASSRDRGNSPLHF
TRBV5-1	TRBJ2-1	-	-	TGCGCCAGCAGCTTGGCCGGGGTAAGCTCCTACAATGAGCAGTTCTTC	CASSLAGVSSYNEQFF
TRBV4-2	TRBJ1-3	TRBD1	-	TGTGCCAGCAGCCAAGATCCGCCAGGGGGCTCTGGAAACACCATATATTTT	CASSQDPPGGSGNTIYF
TRBV3-1/TRBV3-2	TRBJ1-5	-	once	TGTGCCAGCAGCCCCAATCCAGGGTTGGGTCAGCCCCAGCATTTT	CASSPNPGLGQPQHF
TRBV10-3	TRBJ2-7	TRBD2	-	TGTGCCATCACCAGCGGGGCTTACGAGCAGTACTTC	CAITSGAYEQYF
TRBV6-5	TRBJ2-1	TRBD1	once	TGTGCCAGCAGGACAGGGTACGCTGAGCAGTTCTTC	CASRTGYAEQFF
TRBV7-7	TRBJ2-2	TRBD1	-	TGTGCCAGCAGCCCCCGGACAGGGATGGACACCGGGGAGCTGTTTTTT	CASSPRTGMDTGELFF
TRBV28	TRBJ1-5	TRBD1	-	TGTGCCAGCAGTCCTACAGGGGTTCAGCCCCAGCATTTT	CASSPTGVQPQHF
TRBV28	TRBJ1-5	TRBD1	-	TGTGCCAGCAGTCCGCCCACCGGGACAGGCAATCAGCCCCAGCATTTT	CASSPPTGTGNQPQHF
TRBV15	TRBJ2-3	TRBD2	-	TGTGCCACCAGGCTAGCGGGGGTCACAGATACGCAGTATTTT	CATRLAGVTDTQYF
TRBV30	TRBJ1-4	TRBD1	-	TGTGCCTACAACAGGGGTCGGCGTGAAAAACTGTTTTTT	CAYNRGRREKLFF
TRBV7-9	TRBJ1-1	-	-	TGTGCCAGCAGCTCCGAGACAGGAATGAACACTGAAGCTTTCTTT	CASSSETGMNTEAFF
TRBV21-1	TRBJ2-3	-	-	TGTGCCAGCAGCAAAGTTGGCAGGGGCCGGGCAGATACGCAGTATTTT	CASSKVGRGRADTQYF
TRBV6-5	TRBJ2-5	TRBD1	few	TGTGCCATCGAGACAGGGGGGCTCCGAAAGACCCAGTACTTC	CAIETGGLRKTQYF
TRBV3-1/TRBV3-2	TRBJ1-1	-	-	TGTGCCAGCAGCCCCGGGAGGCTCCTCGGCACTGAAGCTTTCTTT	CASSPGRLLGTEAFF
TRBV9	TRBJ2-5	-	-	TGTGCCAGCAGCGTAATGAGCGATCGGGTGGCAGAGACCCAGTACTTC	CASSVMSDRVAETQYF
TRBV4-3	TRBJ1-2	TRBD1	-	TGCGCCAGCAGCCAAGCCGTGGGACAGGCGAACTATGGCTACACCTTC	CASSQAVGQANYGYTF
TRBV29-1	TRBJ1-5	-	-	TGCAGCGTTGGTCCGGGGGGATCAAGTCAGCCCCAGCATTTT	CSVGPGGSSQPQHF
TRBV10-2	TRBJ2-5	-	-	TGCGCCAGCAGTGTGGTAGCGTCCCAAGAGACCCAGTACTTC	CASSVVASQETQYF
TRBV18	TRBJ2-2	-	-	TGTGCCAGCTCACCGCTAGGCAGGGCGGCCGGGGAGCTGTTTTTT	CASSPLGRAAGELFF
TRBV5-1	TRBJ1-2	TRBD1	-	TGCGCCAGCAGCCTGAGGGGACAGGAGAACTATGGCTACACCTTC	CASSLRGQENYGYTF
TRBV5-1	TRBJ2-7	-	few	TGCGCCAGCAGCTTGAATCCTAGTTTCTACGAGCAGTACTTC	CASSLNPSFYEQYF
TRBV6-6	TRBJ2-7	-	-	TGTGCCAGCAGTTACGATGGTCGGGGGGCCAGCTACGAGCAGTACTTC	CASSYDGRGASYEQYF
TRBV15	TRBJ2-5	-	-	TGTGCCACCAGCAGCAGGGATCGAGAGACCCAGTACTTC	CATSSRDRETQYF
TRBV15	TRBJ1-4	TRBD1	-	TGTGCCACCAGCAGATCCCCGGACAGGTTGTATGAAAAACTGTTTTTT	CATSRSPDRLYEKLFF
TRBV9	TRBJ1-2	-	-	TGTGCCAGCAGCTCCCTGACAGAAACTCGGGGCTACACCTTC	CASSSLTETRGYTF
TRBV4-2	TRBJ2-3	-	-	TGTGCCAGCAGCCAAGATATACGGTTCACAGATACGCAGTATTTT	CASSQDIRFTDTQYF
TRBV5-5	TRBJ1-2	TRBD1	-	TGTGCCAGCAGCTCAGGACAGGGAAGAGGACCTTATGGCTACACCTTC	CASSSGQGRGPYGYTF
TRBV7-6	TRBJ2-7	-	-	TGTGCCAGCAGCTCACCAGCAACAGGGCCCCGGCAGTACTTC	CASSSPATGPRQYF
TRBV7-9	TRBJ1-5	-	-	TGTGCCAGCAGCTTGGGCGGGTGGGATCAGCCCCAGCATTTT	CASSLGGWDQPQHF
TRBV28	TRBJ2-7	TRBD1	-	TGTGCCAGCATTAAAACCGGGACAGGGCCCGGTGAGCAGTACTTC	CASIKTGTGPGEQYF
TRBV11-1	TRBJ1-1	-	-	TGTGCCAGCAGCTCCAAACTCCTAGGGGGCACTGAAGCTTTCTTT	CASSSKLLGGTEAFF
TRBV19	TRBJ2-1	-	-	TGTGCCAGTAGTATAGGCCAGGCCTCCTACAATGAGCAGTTCTTC	CASSIGQASYNEQFF
TRBV11-3	TRBJ1-1	-	-	TGTGCCAGCAGCTTAGATGGGCTAAGGACTGAAGCTTTCTTT	CASSLDGLRTEAFF
TRBV19	TRBJ2-3	TRBD2	-	TGTGCCTCATCTAGCGGCAGCACAGATACGCAGTATTTT	CASSSGSTDTQYF
TRBV6-5	TRBJ2-7	TRBD1	-	TGTGCCAGGATTCCGACAGGGAGCAACGAGCAGTACTTC	CARIPTGSNEQYF
TRBV28	TRBJ2-7	TRBD1	-	TGTGCCACCTCCGGGACAGGGGTTCGCGAGCAGTACTTC	CATSGTGVREQYF
TRBV7-2	TRBJ2-5	TRBD2	-	TGTGCCAGCAGCTTAGCGCGGGGGCAAGAGACCCAGTACTTC	CASSLARGQETQYF
TRBV5-1	TRBJ1-4	-	-	TGCGCCAGCAGCTTGGCAGTTACAACTAATGAAAAACTGTTTTTT	CASSLAVTTNEKLFF
TRBV7-6	TRBJ2-5	-	once	TGTGCCAGCAGCCGAAGGGCCACGGGTACGGGGTTGACCCAGTACTTC	CASSRRATGTGLTQYF
TRBV18	TRBJ2-3	-	-	TGTGCCAGCTCACTTATGTACGGGGGCACAGATACGCAGTATTTT	CASSLMYGGTDTQYF
TRBV2	TRBJ1-2	-	-	TGTGCCAGCAGGGCTGAGGGATACGGAGACTACACCTTC	CASRAEGYGDYTF
TRBV11-2	TRBJ2-1	-	-	TGTGCCAGCGCCCCGGGGAGGGAGCAGTTCTTC	CASAPGREQFF
TRBV18	TRBJ1-1	-	-	TGTGCCAGCTCACCGGACAGTTTCACTGAAGCTTTCTTT	CASSPDSFTEAFF
TRBV2	TRBJ2-5	-	-	TGTGCCAGCAGTGAAACTCAAGAGACCCAGTACTTC	CASSETQETQYF
TRBV21-1	TRBJ1-5	-	-	TGTGCCAGTCCTCAGGGGGCGACTCAGCCCCAGCATTTT	CASPQGATQPQHF
TRBV2	TRBJ2-2	-	-	TGTGCCAGCAGGACATGGGGGGAGACCGGGGAGCTGTTTTTT	CASRTWGETGELFF
TRBV5-4	TRBJ1-1	-	once	TGTGCCAGCAGCGCGCGTCGGTACACTGAAGCTTTCTTT	CASSARRYTEAFF
TRBV20-1	TRBJ1-6	TRBD1	-	TGCAGTGCTAGTCGGGCCCGGGGACAGTCGCCGAGGGATTATAATTCACCCCTCCACTTT	CSASRARGQSPRDYNSPLHF
TRBV15	TRBJ1-1	-	-	TGTGCCACCAGCAGTGGAGGGGTCGGCGGGTTCACTGAAGCTTTCTTT	CATSSGGVGGFTEAFF
TRBV7-3	TRBJ1-4	TRBD1	-	TGTGCCAGCAGCTTAACGCGGACAGGGACTAATGAAAAACTGTTTTTT	CASSLTRTGTNEKLFF
TRBV23-1	TRBJ1-3	TRBD1	-	TGCGCCAGCAGTCGTCCTCTGGGACAGCTTTCTGGAAACACCATATATTTT	CASSRPLGQLSGNTIYF